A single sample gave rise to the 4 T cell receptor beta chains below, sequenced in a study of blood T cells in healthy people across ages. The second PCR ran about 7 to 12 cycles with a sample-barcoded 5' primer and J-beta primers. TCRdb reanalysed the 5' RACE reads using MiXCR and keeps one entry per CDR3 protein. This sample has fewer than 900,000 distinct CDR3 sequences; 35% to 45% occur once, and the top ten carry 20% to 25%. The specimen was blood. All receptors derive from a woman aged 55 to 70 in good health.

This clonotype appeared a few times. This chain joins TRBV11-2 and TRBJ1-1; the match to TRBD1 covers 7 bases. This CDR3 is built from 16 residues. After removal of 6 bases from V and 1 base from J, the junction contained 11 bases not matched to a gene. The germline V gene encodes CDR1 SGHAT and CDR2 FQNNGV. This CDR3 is CASSLGVGQKNTEAFF. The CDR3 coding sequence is TGTGCCAGCAGTTTGGGCGTGGGACAGAAGAACACTGAAGCTTTCTTT.

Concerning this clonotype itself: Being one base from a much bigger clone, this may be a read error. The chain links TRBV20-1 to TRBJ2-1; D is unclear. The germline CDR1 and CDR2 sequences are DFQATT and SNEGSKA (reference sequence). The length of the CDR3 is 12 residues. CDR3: CGKERANNEQFF. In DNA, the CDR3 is TGCGGTAAGGAGCGAGCAAACAATGAGCAGTTCTTC.

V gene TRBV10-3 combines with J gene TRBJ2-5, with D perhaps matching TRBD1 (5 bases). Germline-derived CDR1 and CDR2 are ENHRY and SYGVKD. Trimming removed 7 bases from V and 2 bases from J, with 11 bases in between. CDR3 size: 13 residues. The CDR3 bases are TGTGCCATCAATGAAGGACAACAAGAGACCCAGTACTTC. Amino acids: CAINEGQQETQYF.

The CDR3 region is CASSDYGLGTHNEQFF. In DNA, the CDR3 is TGTGCCAGCAGTGACTATGGACTAGGGACCCACAATGAGCAGTTCTTC. V is TRBV6-1 and J is TRBJ2-1, with 7 positions matching TRBD2. Trimming removed 3 bases from V and 5 bases from J; junction bases left unmatched: 10. The CDR3 is made up of 16 amino acids. Germline loops: CDR1 MNHNS, CDR2 SASEGT.